Sequencing of this TCR beta chain was carried out in a study of early T cells in non-severe SARS-CoV-2 infection. Trimming took off 4 bases at V and 3 bases at J, with 4 bases between the two ends. The CDR3 has 11 amino acids. TCRdb reprocessed the 5' RACE reads with MiXCR, giving one entry per CDR3 protein. Among 55,000 to 65,000 distinct CDR3 sequences listed, over 9.5% were seen once. In this sample, this clonotype turned up a few times. The CDR3 does not end in the conserved phenylalanine or tryptophan, so this is likely a read error. Sequenced: whole blood. The clonotype was recovered from an adult who was a healthcare worker with PCR-confirmed SARS-CoV-2 infection or an uninfected control (not recorded which). The chain is built from TRBV12-3 or TRBV12-4 and TRBJ2-7; D not certain. CDR3 DNA: TGTGCCAGCAGTTCCAACTACGAGCAGTACTCC. It yields the protein CASSSNYEQYS.